These 17 T cell receptor beta chains were all obtained from the same sample, sequenced in a study of T cells in Graves' hyperthyroidism and ophthalmopathy. Using RNA transcripts as the source, TCR beta CDR3 regions were amplified. With the HTBI primer set, the TCR CDR3 went through a first round of RT-PCR. MiXCR, applied by TCRdb to the multiplex PCR reads, yields one record per CDR3 protein. In the table there are some 200,000 distinct CDR3 sequences, approximately 16% of which are singletons. The sequencing sample was made of blood. The receptors here all came from a woman in her forties or fifties with Graves' hyperthyroidism.

The J gene is TRBJ2-1, the V gene TRBV4-2, with 14 nucleotides matching TRBD2. V lost 0 bases and J lost 8; bases outside the gene matches: 15. This CDR3 comprises 20 residues. Germline V lookup: CDR1 LGHNA, CDR2 YNFKEQ. The CDR3 here is CASSQDPLRTSGRSRYEQFF. The CDR3 DNA follows: TGTGCCAGCAGCCAAGATCCTCTTAGGACTAGCGGGAGGTCTAGGTATGAGCAGTTCTTC.

By share, this clonotype ranks as medium-sized. The DNA of the CDR3 is TGTGCCAGCAGAGGGGTTTACGAGCAGTACTTC. Amino acid sequence: CASRGVYEQYF. The chain links TRBV28 to TRBJ2-7; weak D call: TRBD1 (5 bases). Germline V gene data show CDR1 as MDHEN and CDR2 as SYDVKM. The CDR3 consists of 11 residues. V lost 6 bases and J lost 4, with 7 bases in between.

CDR3 nucleotides: TGTGCCAGCAGGAAGGACGGAGGATTATATGGCTACACCTTC. Protein product: CASRKDGGLYGYTF. The chain links TRBV6-1 to TRBJ1-2, with D hard to call. The V end was cut by 6 bases, the J end by 5 bases, with 16 bases between. Germline V CDR1 and CDR2: MNHNS, SASEGT. The CDR3 is 14 residues long.

The CDR3: CASSEASTERKPQHF. As DNA, the CDR3 is TGTGCCAGCAGTGAAGCGTCCACAGAGAGAAAGCCCCAGCATTTT. The chain links TRBV6-1 to TRBJ1-5; D gene unclear. Trimming removed 0 bases from V and 8 bases from J, with 14 bases in between. This CDR3 contains 15 residues. Germline V gene lookup returns CDR1 MNHNS and CDR2 SASEGT.

This clonotype appeared many times. The chain combines TRBV18 with TRBJ1-1, with D uncertain. The CDR3 has 13 residues. The germline V gene encodes CDR1 KGHSH and CDR2 LQKENI. V shed 6 bases and J shed 1 base, with 9 bases lying between them. The CDR3, as DNA: TGTGCCAGCTCCCTCGACAAGAACACTGAAGCTTTCTTT. Translation gives CASSLDKNTEAFF.

The V gene is TRBV28, the J gene TRBJ1-3; D is perhaps TRBD1 (5 bases). This CDR3 has 16 residues. Looked up from germline, CDR1 is MDHEN and CDR2 is SYDVKM. The V gene lost 5 bases and the J gene lost 1 base, with 15 bases spanning the gap. CDR3 region: CASSGGDRRSGNTIYF. The CDR3 DNA reads TGTGCCAGCAGTGGTGGTGACAGACGATCTGGAAACACCATATATTTT.

The table lists this clonotype with a few counts. This rearrangement joins TRBV7-9 to TRBJ2-2; TRBD2 might be the D (5 bases). V was clipped by 5 bases and J by 4 bases, with 20 bases between them. The CDR3 extends over 17 amino acids. Per the germline V gene, CDR1 is SEHNR and CDR2 is FQNEAQ (reference sequence). The CDR3 reads CASSPVQGSEGTGELFF. DNA of the CDR3: TGTGCCAGCAGCCCGGTCCAAGGGAGTGAAGGCACCGGGGAGCTGTTTTTT.

The V call is TRBV20-1, the J call TRBJ2-1; possible D gene TRBD2, 6 bases. Trimming removed 6 bases at V and 13 bases at J, with 19 bases between. This CDR3 has 12 amino acids. Germline V lookup: CDR1 DFQATT, CDR2 SNEGSKA (reference sequence). CDR3 residues: CSAGGSVVFQFF. The DNA of the CDR3 is TGCAGTGCGGGGGGATCAGTCGTATTTCAGTTCTTC.

This chain links TRBV2 with TRBJ1-1; possible D gene TRBD1, 5 bases. The CDR3 sequence is 14 residues long. Trimming cost V 7 bases and J 4 bases, with 16 bases left between them. The germline gives CDR1 SNHLY, CDR2 FYNNEI. The CDR3 sequence: CASKGTGRVTEAFF. Here the CDR3 DNA reads TGTGCCAGCAAAGGCACAGGAAGAGTCACTGAAGCTTTCTTT.

This chain joins TRBV19 and TRBJ2-7, with TRBD1 matching over 8 bases. Per germline, CDR1 LNHDA and CDR2 SQIVND (reference sequence). V shed 6 bases and J 6 bases; nucleotides not matched to a gene: 10. The CDR3 is 14 residues long. CDR3 region: CASRPGQVSFEQYF. CDR3 coding DNA: TGTGCCAGTAGGCCGGGACAGGTTTCGTTCGAGCAGTACTTC.

The chain employs TRBV28 and TRBJ2-3, with 8 bases fitting TRBD2. This CDR3 spans 14 amino acids. The germline gives CDR1 MDHEN, CDR2 SYDVKM. V lost 1 base, J lost 10 bases, and 7 bases stayed unmatched. The CDR3 region is CASSLSAGGRAQYF. CDR3 bases: TGTGCCAGCAGTTTATCGGCGGGGGGTAGGGCGCAGTATTTT.

The gene calls are TRBV5-8 and TRBJ1-1; 7 bases match TRBD1. Trimming took 4 bases from V and 2 from J; bases not matched to a gene: 11. The CDR3 is made up of 16 amino acids. Germline CDR1 reads SGHTS; CDR2 reads YDEGEE. The CDR3 bases are TGTGCCAGCAGCACGCGGGACAGAAACATAAACACTGAAGCTTTCTTT. Translation: CASSTRDRNINTEAFF.

Ten or more counts support this clonotype. The DNA of the CDR3 is TGTGCCACCAGCAGAGGTGGAAATCTTAACACTGAAGCTTTCTTT. Protein: CATSRGGNLNTEAFF. V is TRBV15 and J is TRBJ1-1; D uncertain. With 1 base removed from V and 2 bases from J, the gap between germline ends came to 11 bases. CDR1 is LNHNV, CDR2 YYDKDF, per germline (reference sequence). There are 15 residues in the CDR3.

This clonotype was seen repeatedly, ten times or more. V and J are TRBV6-1 and TRBJ1-5; tentative D call: TRBD1 (6 bases). V lost 5 bases and J 3 bases, leaving 11 bases between the germline ends. CDR1 and CDR2 (germline): MNHNS, SASEGT. The CDR3 runs to 14 residues. CDR3 in DNA: TGTGCCAGCAGTCCGGACAGTATCAATCAGCCCCAGCATTTT. Translating gives CASSPDSINQPQHF.

The chain joins TRBV20-1 to TRBJ2-1; 9 bases map to TRBD2. The CDR3 is 17 residues long. Germline values: CDR1 DFQATT, CDR2 SNEGSKA (reference sequence). J was trimmed by 0 bases and V by 2 bases; bases with no gene match: 8. Here the CDR3 DNA reads TGCAGTGCTAGACAAGCGGGAGGAGGAAGCTCCTACAATGAGCAGTTCTTC. This sequence encodes CSARQAGGGSSYNEQFF.

The chain has TRBV7-3 and TRBJ2-1, with TRBD2 matching 10 bases. CDR1 and CDR2 from the germline V gene are SGHTA and FQGTGA. This CDR3 region has 17 residues. Unmatched junction bases numbered 9, after V lost 5 bases and J lost 2 bases. The CDR3 reads CASSPHSGRSPYNEQFF. CDR3 in DNA: TGTGCCAGCAGCCCCCATAGCGGGAGGAGTCCCTACAATGAGCAGTTCTTC.

The table lists this clonotype with many counts. This chain connects TRBV5-6 to TRBJ2-5; 8 bases match TRBD1. The J segment lost 5 bases and the V segment lost 0 bases, leaving 6 bases of the junction unmatched. From germline, CDR1 is SGHDT and CDR2 YYEEEE. This CDR3 comprises 15 residues. The CDR3 here is CASSLGQGRRETQYF. DNA of the CDR3: TGTGCCAGCAGCTTGGGACAGGGGCGGAGGGAGACCCAGTACTTC. The full variable domain, completed using reference TRBV5-6 and TRBJ2-5, is DAGVTQSPTHLIKTRGQQVTLRCSPKSGHDTVSWYQQALGQGPQFIFQYYEEEERQRGNFPDRFSGHQFPNYSSELNVNALLLGDSALYLCASSLGQGRRETQYFGPGTRLLVL.